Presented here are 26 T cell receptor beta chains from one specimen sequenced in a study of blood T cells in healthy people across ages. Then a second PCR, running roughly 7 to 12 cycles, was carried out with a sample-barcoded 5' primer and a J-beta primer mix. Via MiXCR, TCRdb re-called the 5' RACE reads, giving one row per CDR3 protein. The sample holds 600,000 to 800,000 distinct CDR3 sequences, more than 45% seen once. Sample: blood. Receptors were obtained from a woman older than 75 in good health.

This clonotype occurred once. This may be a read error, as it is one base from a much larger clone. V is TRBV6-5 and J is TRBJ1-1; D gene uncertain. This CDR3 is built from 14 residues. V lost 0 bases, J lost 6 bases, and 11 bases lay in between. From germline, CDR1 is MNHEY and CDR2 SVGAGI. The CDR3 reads CASSYSVRSAEAFF. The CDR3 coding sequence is TGTGCCAGCAGTTACTCGGTGAGGTCTGCTGAAGCTTTCTTT.

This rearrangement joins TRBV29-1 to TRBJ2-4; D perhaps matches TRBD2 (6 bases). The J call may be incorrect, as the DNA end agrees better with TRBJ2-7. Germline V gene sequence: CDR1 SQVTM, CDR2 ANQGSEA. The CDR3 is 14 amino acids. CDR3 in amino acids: CSVGGVGVKYEQYF. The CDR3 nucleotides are TGCAGCGTTGGCGGGGTTGGAGTCAAGTACGAGCAGTACTTC.

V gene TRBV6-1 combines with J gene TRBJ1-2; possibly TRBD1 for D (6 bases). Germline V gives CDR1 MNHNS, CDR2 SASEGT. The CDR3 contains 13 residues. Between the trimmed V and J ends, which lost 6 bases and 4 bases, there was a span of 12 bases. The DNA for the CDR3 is TGTGCCAGCAGACCCGACAGGAGCTATGGCTACACCTTC. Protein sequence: CASRPDRSYGYTF.

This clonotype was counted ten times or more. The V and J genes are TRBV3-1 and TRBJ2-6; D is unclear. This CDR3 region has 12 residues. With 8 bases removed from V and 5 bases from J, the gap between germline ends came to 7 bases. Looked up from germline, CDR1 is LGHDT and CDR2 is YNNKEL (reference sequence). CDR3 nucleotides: TGTGCCAGCGGGGTATGGGCCAACGTCCTGACTTTC. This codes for CASGVWANVLTF.

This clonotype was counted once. DNA of the CDR3: TGTGCCAGCAGCAAAGGGGCCCCGAGCGATGAGCAGTTCTTC. This encodes CASSKGAPSDEQFF. The chain uses TRBV21-1 and TRBJ2-1; TRBD2 is the table's D call, not checked against the DNA. TRBV21-1 is a listed pseudogene. CDR3 length: 14 amino acids.

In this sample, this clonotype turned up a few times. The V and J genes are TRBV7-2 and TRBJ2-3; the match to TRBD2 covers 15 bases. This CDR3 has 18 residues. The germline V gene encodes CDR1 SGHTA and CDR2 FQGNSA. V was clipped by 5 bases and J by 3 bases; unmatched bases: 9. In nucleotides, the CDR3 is TGTGCCAGCAGCCACGGACTAGCGGGGGGGCGGTCAACAGATACGCAGTATTTT. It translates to CASSHGLAGGRSTDTQYF.

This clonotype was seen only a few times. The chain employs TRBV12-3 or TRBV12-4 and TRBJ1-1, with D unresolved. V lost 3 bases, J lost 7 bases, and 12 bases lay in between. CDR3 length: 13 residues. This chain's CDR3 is CASSFNPSLEAFF. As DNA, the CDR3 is TGTGCCAGCAGTTTTAACCCCAGCCTTGAAGCTTTCTTT.

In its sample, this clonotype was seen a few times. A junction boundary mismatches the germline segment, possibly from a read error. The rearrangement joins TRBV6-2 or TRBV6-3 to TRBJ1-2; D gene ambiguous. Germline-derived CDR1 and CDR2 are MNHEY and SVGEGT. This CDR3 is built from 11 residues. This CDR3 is CASSYKNGCTF. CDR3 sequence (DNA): TGTGCCAGCAGTTATAAGAATGGCTGCACCTTC.

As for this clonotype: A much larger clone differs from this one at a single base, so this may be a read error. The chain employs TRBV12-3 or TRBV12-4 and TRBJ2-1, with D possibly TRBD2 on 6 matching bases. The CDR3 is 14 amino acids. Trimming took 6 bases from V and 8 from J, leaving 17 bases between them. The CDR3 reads CASRVIAAGYEQFF. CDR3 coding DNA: TGTGCCAGCAGGGTTATAGCGGCGGGCTATGAGCAGTTCTTC.

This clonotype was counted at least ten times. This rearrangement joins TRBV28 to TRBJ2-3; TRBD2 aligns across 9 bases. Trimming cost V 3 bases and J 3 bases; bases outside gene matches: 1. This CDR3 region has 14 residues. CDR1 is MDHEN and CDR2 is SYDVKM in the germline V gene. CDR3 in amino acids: CASSFLAGTDTQYF. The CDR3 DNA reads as TGTGCCAGCAGTTTTCTAGCGGGGACAGATACGCAGTATTTT.

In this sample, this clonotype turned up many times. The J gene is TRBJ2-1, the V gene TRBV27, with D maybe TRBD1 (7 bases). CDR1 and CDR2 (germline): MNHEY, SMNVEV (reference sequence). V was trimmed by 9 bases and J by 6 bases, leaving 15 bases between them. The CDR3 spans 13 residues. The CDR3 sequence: CASNRGLGNEQFF. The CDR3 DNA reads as TGTGCCAGTAACAGGGGACTTGGCAATGAGCAGTTCTTC.

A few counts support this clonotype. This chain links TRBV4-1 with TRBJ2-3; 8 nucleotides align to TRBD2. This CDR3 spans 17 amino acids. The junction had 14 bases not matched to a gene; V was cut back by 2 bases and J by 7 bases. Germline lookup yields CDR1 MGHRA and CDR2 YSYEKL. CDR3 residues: CASSQPTSGPPGYTQYF. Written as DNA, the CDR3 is TGCGCCAGCAGCCAACCTACTAGCGGCCCGCCCGGGTATACGCAGTATTTT.

CDR3 amino acids: CASSLGWRLVDNEQYF. CDR3 in DNA: TGTGCCAGCAGCTTAGGATGGCGACTAGTGGACAATGAGCAGTACTTC. This sequence joins TRBV7-6 and TRBJ2-5, with D possibly matching TRBD2 (6 bases). CDR3 length: 16 residues. The germline gives CDR1 SGHVS, CDR2 FNYEAQ. V was clipped by 1 base and J by 11 bases, with 23 bases between them.

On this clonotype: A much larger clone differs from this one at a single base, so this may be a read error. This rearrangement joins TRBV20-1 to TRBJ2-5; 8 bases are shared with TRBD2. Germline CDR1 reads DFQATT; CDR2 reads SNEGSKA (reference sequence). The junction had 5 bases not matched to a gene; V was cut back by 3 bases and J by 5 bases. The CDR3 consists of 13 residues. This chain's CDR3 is CSARGASGETQYF. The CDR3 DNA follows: TGCAGTGCTAGGGGGGCTAGCGGGGAGACCCAGTACTTC.

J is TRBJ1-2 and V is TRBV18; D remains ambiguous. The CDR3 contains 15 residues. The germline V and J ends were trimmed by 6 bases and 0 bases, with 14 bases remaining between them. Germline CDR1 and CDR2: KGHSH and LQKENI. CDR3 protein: CASSPNQATNYGYTF. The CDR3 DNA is TGTGCCAGCTCGCCAAATCAAGCCACTAACTATGGCTACACCTTC.

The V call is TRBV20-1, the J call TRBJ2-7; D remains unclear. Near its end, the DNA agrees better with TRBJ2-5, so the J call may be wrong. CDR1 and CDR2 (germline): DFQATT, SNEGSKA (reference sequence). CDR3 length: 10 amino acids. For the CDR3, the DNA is TGCAGTGCCCATCAGAAGACCCAGTACTTC. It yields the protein CSAHQKTQYF.

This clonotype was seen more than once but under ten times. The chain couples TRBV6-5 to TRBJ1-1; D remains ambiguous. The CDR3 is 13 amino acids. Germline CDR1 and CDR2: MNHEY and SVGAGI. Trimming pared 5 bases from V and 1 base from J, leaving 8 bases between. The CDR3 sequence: CASSDRQNTEAFF. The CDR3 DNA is TGTGCCAGCAGTGACCGACAGAACACTGAAGCTTTCTTT.

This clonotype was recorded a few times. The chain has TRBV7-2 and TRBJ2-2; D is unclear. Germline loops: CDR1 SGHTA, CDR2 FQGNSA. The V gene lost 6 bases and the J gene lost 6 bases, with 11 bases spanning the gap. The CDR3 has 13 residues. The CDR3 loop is CASRPPESGELFF. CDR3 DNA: TGTGCCAGCAGACCACCGGAATCCGGGGAGCTGTTTTTT.

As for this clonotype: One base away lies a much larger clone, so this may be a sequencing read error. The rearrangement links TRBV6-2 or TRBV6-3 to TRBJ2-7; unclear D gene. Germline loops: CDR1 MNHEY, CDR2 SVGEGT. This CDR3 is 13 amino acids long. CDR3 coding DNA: TGTGCCCGCAGTTACTCGCTCGGGTACGAGCAGTACTTC. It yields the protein CARSYSLGYEQYF.

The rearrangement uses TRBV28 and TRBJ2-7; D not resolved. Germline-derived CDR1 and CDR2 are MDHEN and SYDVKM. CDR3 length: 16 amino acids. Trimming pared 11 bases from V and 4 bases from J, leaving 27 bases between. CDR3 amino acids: CAGTSLDRRLVYEQYF. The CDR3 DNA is TGTGCCGGCACCTCCCTTGATAGACGGCTAGTTTACGAGCAGTACTTC.

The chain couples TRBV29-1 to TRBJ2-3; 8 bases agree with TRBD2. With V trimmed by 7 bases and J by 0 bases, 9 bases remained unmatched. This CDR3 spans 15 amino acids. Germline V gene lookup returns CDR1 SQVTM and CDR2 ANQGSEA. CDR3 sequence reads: CSARGGADSTDTQYF. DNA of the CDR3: TGCAGCGCACGGGGGGGGGCGGATAGCACAGATACGCAGTATTTT.

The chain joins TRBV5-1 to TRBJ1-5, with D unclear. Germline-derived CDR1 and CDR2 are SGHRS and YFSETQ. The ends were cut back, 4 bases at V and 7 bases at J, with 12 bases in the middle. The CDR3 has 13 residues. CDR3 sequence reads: CASSVDSKQPQHF. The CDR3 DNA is TGCGCCAGCAGCGTGGATTCCAAGCAGCCCCAGCATTTT.

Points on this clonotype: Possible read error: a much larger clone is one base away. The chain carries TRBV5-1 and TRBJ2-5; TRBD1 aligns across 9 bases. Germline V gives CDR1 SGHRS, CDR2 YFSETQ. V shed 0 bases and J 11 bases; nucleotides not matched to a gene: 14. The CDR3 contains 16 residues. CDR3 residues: CASSLAGTGPPNEQYF. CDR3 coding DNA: TGCGCCAGCAGCTTGGCCGGGACAGGGCCCCCTAATGAGCAGTACTTC.

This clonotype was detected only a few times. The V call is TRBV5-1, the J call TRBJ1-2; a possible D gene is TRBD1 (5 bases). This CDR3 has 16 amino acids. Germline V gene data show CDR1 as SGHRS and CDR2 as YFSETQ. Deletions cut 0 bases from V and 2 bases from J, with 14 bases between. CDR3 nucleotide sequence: TGCGCCAGCAGCTTGGCCGTCGGGGGTGGAAACTATGGCTACACCTTC. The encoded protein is CASSLAVGGGNYGYTF.

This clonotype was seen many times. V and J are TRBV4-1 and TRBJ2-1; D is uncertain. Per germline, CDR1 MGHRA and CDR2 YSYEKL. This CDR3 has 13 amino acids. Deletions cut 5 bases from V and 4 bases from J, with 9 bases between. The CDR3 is CASSSRHYNEQFF. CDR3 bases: TGCGCCAGCAGCTCCCGTCATTACAATGAGCAGTTCTTC.

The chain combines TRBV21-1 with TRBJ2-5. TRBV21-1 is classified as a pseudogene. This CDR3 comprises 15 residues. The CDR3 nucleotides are TGTGCCAGCAGCAAAGCGTTGGCAGGTGGAGAGACCCAGTACTTC. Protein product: CASSKALAGGETQYF.